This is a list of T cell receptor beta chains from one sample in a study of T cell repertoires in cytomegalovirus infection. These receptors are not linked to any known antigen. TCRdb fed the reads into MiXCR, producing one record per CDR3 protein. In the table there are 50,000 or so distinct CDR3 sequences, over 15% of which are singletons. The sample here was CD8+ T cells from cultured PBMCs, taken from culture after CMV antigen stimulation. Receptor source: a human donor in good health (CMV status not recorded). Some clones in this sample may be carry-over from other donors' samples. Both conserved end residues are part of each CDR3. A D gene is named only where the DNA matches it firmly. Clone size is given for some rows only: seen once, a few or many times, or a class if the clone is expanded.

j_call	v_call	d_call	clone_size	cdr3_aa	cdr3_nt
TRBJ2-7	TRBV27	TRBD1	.	CASSPGQGVYEQYF	TGTGCCAGCAGCCCTGGACAGGGAGTCTACGAGCAGTACTTC
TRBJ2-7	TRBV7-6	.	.	CASSSAGGTDSYEQYF	TGTGCCAGCAGTTCCGCCGGGGGGACAGACTCCTACGAGCAGTACTTC
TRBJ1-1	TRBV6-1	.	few	CASSEGFEMNTEAFF	TGTGCCAGCAGTGAGGGTTTCGAAATGAACACTGAAGCTTTCTTT
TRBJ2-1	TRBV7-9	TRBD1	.	CASSSRWGDRGEQFF	TGTGCCAGCAGCTCTCGTTGGGGGGACAGGGGGGAGCAGTTCTTC
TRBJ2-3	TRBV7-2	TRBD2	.	CASTEAGGTYTQYF	TGTGCCAGCACCGAAGCGGGAGGGACATATACGCAGTATTTT
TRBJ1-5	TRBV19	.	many	CASSMGRGDQPQHF	TGTGCCAGTAGTATGGGCAGGGGAGATCAGCCCCAGCATTTT
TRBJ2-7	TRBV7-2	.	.	CASSLAEGLYEQYF	TGTGCCAGCAGCTTAGCGGAGGGTCTATACGAGCAGTACTTC
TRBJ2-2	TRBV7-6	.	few	CASSLTVTGELFF	TGTGCCAGCAGCTTAACGGTTACCGGGGAGCTGTTTTTT
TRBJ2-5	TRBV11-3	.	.	CANPPSFCQETQYF	TGTGCCAACCCCCCCAGTTTTTGCCAAGAGACCCAGTACTTC
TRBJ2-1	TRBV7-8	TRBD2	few	CASSHTGTSGTYIEQFF	TGTGCCAGCAGTCATACCGGGACTAGCGGGACTTACATTGAGCAGTTCTTC
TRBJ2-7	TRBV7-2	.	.	CASSLSDFAYEQYF	TGTGCCAGCAGCCTCTCGGACTTTGCCTACGAGCAGTACTTC
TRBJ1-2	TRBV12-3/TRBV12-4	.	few	CASSSQGHRRLGYGYTF	TGTGCCAGCAGTTCTCAGGGACACAGGCGGCTCGGGTACGGCTACACCTTC
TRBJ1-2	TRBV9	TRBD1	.	CASSVVPGGVDYYGYTF	TGTGCCAGCAGCGTAGTGCCAGGGGGGGTAGATTACTATGGCTACACCTTC
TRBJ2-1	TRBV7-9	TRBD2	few	CASRGSSGDNEQFF	TGTGCCAGCAGGGGGAGTAGCGGGGACAATGAGCAGTTCTTC
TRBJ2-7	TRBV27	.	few	CASSLSRVYEQYF	TGTGCCAGCAGTTTGAGCAGGGTCTACGAGCAGTACTTC
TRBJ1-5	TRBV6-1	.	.	CASRTQGGGSNQPQHF	TGTGCCAGCAGAACACAGGGTGGAGGAAGCAATCAGCCCCAGCATTTT
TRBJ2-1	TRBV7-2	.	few	CASSSNWGNEQFF	TGTGCCAGCAGCTCGAACTGGGGCAATGAGCAGTTCTTC
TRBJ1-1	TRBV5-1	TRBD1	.	CASSLRQGSTTEAFF	TGCGCCAGCAGCCTAAGACAGGGATCTACCACTGAAGCTTTCTTT
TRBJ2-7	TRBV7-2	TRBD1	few	CASSFYQGARDEQYF	TGTGCCAGCAGCTTCTACCAGGGGGCTCGGGACGAGCAGTACTTC
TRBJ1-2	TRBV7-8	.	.	CASSLEDRARGYTF	TGTGCCAGCAGCTTAGAAGATCGGGCCAGGGGCTACACCTTC
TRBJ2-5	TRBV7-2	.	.	CASSESLGRQETQYF	TGTGCCAGCAGCGAATCTCTGGGACGACAAGAGACCCAGTACTTC
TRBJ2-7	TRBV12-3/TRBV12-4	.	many	CASSWGLSGNEQYF	TGTGCCAGCAGCTGGGGACTCTCCGGGAACGAGCAGTACTTC
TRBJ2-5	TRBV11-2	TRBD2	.	CASSSTGTSRETQYF	TGTGCCAGCAGCTCAACCGGGACTAGCAGAGAGACCCAGTACTTC
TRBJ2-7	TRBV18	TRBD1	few	CASSPTQGAIYEQYF	TGTGCCAGCTCACCAACCCAGGGGGCGATCTACGAGCAGTACTTC
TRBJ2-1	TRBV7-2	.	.	CASSLAGARNEQFF	TGTGCCAGCAGCTTAGCGGGGGCGCGAAATGAGCAGTTCTTC
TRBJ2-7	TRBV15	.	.	CATSNGAGKYYEQYF	TGTGCCACCAGCAATGGGGCAGGCAAATACTACGAGCAGTACTTC
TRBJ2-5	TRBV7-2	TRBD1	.	CASSFWGQARETQYF	TGTGCCAGCAGCTTTTGGGGACAGGCCCGGGAGACCCAGTACTTC
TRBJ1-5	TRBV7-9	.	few	CASSLNSDQPQHF	TGTGCCAGCAGCCTTAACAGCGATCAGCCCCAGCATTTT
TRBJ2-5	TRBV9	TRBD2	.	CASRGREETQYF	TGTGCCAGCAGGGGGAGGGAAGAGACCCAGTACTTC
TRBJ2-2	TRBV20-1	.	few	CSASGTNTGELFF	TGCAGTGCTAGCGGAACCAACACCGGGGAGCTGTTTTTT
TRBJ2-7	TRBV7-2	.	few	CASSQLVGYEQYF	TGTGCCAGCAGCCAATTGGTCGGTTACGAGCAGTACTTC
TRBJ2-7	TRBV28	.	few	CASSSRDSQREQYF	TGTGCCAGCAGTTCGCGGGACTCTCAGCGCGAGCAGTACTTC
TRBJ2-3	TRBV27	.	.	CASSIGDTQYF	TGTGCCAGCTCTATCGGGGATACGCAGTATTTT
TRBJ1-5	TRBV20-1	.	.	CSARSEDTSNQPQHF	TGCAGTGCTAGATCGGAGGACACTAGCAATCAGCCCCAGCATTTT
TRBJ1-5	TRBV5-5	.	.	CASSLSLLNQPQHF	TGTGCCAGCAGCTTGAGCCTTCTCAATCAGCCCCAGCATTTT
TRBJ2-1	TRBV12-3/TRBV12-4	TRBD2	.	CASSPHSGRSYNEQFF	TGTGCCAGCAGTCCCCATAGCGGGAGATCCTACAATGAGCAGTTCTTC
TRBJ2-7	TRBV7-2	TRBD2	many	CASSTRGLAEYQTYEQYF	TGTGCCAGCAGCACGCGGGGACTAGCGGAATATCAAACCTACGAGCAGTACTTC
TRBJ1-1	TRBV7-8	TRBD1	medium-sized	CASSSPGQGLMNTEAFF	TGTGCCAGCAGCTCTCCGGGACAGGGGCTTATGAACACTGAAGCTTTCTTT
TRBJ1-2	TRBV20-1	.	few	CSASETGTNYGYTF	TGCAGTGCTAGCGAGACAGGCACTAACTATGGCTACACCTTC
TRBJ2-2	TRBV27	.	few	CASSLGQNTGELFF	TGTGCCAGCAGTTTAGGTCAGAACACCGGGGAGCTGTTTTTT
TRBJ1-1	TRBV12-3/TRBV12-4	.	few	CASSFTGATEAFF	TGTGCCAGCAGTTTCACTGGGGCCACTGAAGCTTTCTTT
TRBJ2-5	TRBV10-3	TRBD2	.	CAISVAGGHVQETQYF	TGTGCCATCAGTGTGGCGGGGGGACATGTCCAAGAGACCCAGTACTTC
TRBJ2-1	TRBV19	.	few	CASSIGPGSEQFF	TGTGCCAGTAGTATAGGTCCAGGGAGTGAGCAGTTCTTC
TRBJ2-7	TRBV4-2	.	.	CASSREGAFDYEQYF	TGTGCCAGCAGCCGGGAGGGGGCCTTCGACTACGAGCAGTACTTC